The next 16 T cell receptor beta chains were all read from a single sample in a study of blood T cell repertoires in COVID-19. Produced via immunoSEQ multiplex PCR; TCRdb's table is partial and in-frame only. This table has about 150,000 clones, roughly 89% appearing once. Sequencing was done on a sample of peripheral blood. These receptors were collected from a man in his fifties or sixties with acute or convalescent COVID-19.

The V gene is TRBV11-2, the J gene TRBJ2-3, with D perhaps TRBD1 (7 bases). The CDR3 is made up of 16 amino acids. V lost 4 bases to trimming and J lost 4 bases, with 18 bases between them. Germline CDR1 reads SGHAT; CDR2 reads FQNNGV. In nucleotides, the CDR3 is TGTGCCAGCAGCTCAATAGCGGAAAGGGGGCCAGATACGCAGTATTTT. Translated: CASSSIAERGPDTQYF.

The V gene is TRBV10-3, the J gene TRBJ1-1; no clear D gene. This CDR3 region has 11 residues. The germline gives CDR1 ENHRY, CDR2 SYGVKD. V was pared by 3 bases and J by 5 bases, with 4 bases between. CDR3 DNA sequence: TGTGCCATCAGTGACGGTACTGAAGCTTTCTTT. Encoded protein: CAISDGTEAFF.

CDR3 amino acids: CASSEGGWNTEAFF. The CDR3 DNA sequence: TGTGCCAGCAGTGAAGGGGGGTGGAACACTGAAGCTTTCTTT. The chain links TRBV25-1 to TRBJ1-1, with D perhaps TRBD1 (5 bases). Trimming removed 2 bases at V and 1 base at J, with 8 bases between. The CDR3 runs to 14 residues. In germline, CDR1 is MGHDK, CDR2 SYGVNS. Variable domain in full (rest from reference TRBV25-1 and TRBJ1-1): EADIYQTPRYLVIGTGKKITLECSQTMGHDKMYWYQQDPGMELHLIHYSYGVNSTEKGDLSSESTVSRIRTEHFPLTLESARPSHTSQYLCASSEGGWNTEAFFGQGTRLTVV.

The V gene is TRBV19, the J gene TRBJ1-6, with D hard to call. This CDR3 region has 12 residues. Germline CDR1 is LNHDA and CDR2 is SQIVND (reference sequence). The V end was cut by 8 bases, the J end by 4 bases, with 6 bases between. CDR3 DNA sequence: TGTGCCAGTCAACTTTATAATTCACCCCTCCACTTT. Protein: CASQLYNSPLHF. The variable domain in full, completed from reference TRBV19 and TRBJ1-6, reads DGGITQSPKYLFRKEGQNVTLSCEQNLNHDAMYWYRQDPGQGLRLIYYSQIVNDFQKGDIAEGYSVSREKKESFPLTVTSAQKNPTAFYLCASQLYNSPLHFGNGTRLTVT.

The chain uses TRBV13 and TRBJ1-2, with TRBD1 identical over 7 bases. Germline V gives CDR1 PRHDT, CDR2 FYEKMQ (reference sequence). Germline trimming cut 5 bases from V and 4 bases from J; bases unmatched to any gene: 4. The CDR3 has 13 amino acids. The CDR3 nucleotides are TGTGCCAGCAGCGAGACAGGGTTCTATGGCTACACCTTC. Encoded protein: CASSETGFYGYTF.

The V call is TRBV5-4, the J call TRBJ2-1; 8 bases fit TRBD2. Germline V gene sequence: CDR1 SGHNT, CDR2 YYREEE (reference sequence). The CDR3 length is 16 residues. Trimming at V came to 0 bases and at J to 3 bases, leaving 5 bases not matched to a gene. CDR3 loop: CASSLVRAGVYNEQFF. CDR3 DNA sequence: TGTGCCAGCAGCTTGGTTCGAGCGGGAGTCTACAATGAGCAGTTCTTC.

The chain uses TRBV7-3 and TRBJ2-3, with 12 bases aligning to TRBD2. Germline CDR1 reads SGHTA; CDR2 reads FQGTGA. The CDR3 contains 15 residues. V shed 7 bases, J shed 4 bases, and the junction held 6 bases outside the gene matches. The CDR3 protein is CASNPSGRASDTQYF. The DNA for the CDR3 is TGTGCCAGCAACCCTAGCGGGAGGGCCTCAGATACGCAGTATTTT.

The CDR3 spells CASSQGLIGEQFF. The CDR3 nucleotides are TGTGCCAGCAGCCAGGGACTTATAGGTGAGCAGTTCTTC. The J gene is TRBJ2-1, the V gene TRBV7-2, with D possibly TRBD2 on 6 matching bases. Trimming stripped 5 bases from V and 9 bases from J, with 14 bases between. CDR1 and CDR2 from the germline V gene are SGHTA and FQGNSA. This CDR3 comprises 13 residues.

The gene calls are TRBV3-1 (or the pseudogene TRBV3-2) and TRBJ2-4, with 8 bases matching TRBD1. V was pared by 1 base and J by 6 bases, with 5 bases of the junction left unmatched. The CDR3 runs 15 residues. In germline, CDR1 is LGHDT, CDR2 YNNKEL (reference sequence). This chain's CDR3 is CASSQADRAGNIQYF. For the CDR3, the DNA is TGTGCCAGCAGCCAAGCGGACAGGGCAGGAAACATTCAGTACTTC.

The chain is built from TRBV27 and TRBJ2-7, with TRBD2 as a possible D gene (6 bases). Looked up from germline, CDR1 is MNHEY and CDR2 is SMNVEV (reference sequence). The V and J ends lost 5 bases and 1 base respectively, with 12 bases between them. This CDR3 contains 14 residues. This chain's CDR3 is CASSPPSGSYEQYV. In nucleotides, the CDR3 is TGTGCCAGCAGTCCACCCAGCGGGTCCTACGAGCAGTACGTC.

This CDR3 is CATSVNVNLGRETQYF. The CDR3 bases are TGTGCCACCAGTGTTAACGTAAACCTCGGCAGGGAGACCCAGTACTTC. V usage is TRBV24-1 and J usage is TRBJ2-5; D unresolved. Germline V gene lookup returns CDR1 KGHDR and CDR2 SFDVKD. V was shortened by 5 bases and J by 5 bases, with 20 bases between the two germline ends. The CDR3 spans 16 residues.

In its sample, this clone was seen once. The V and J genes are TRBV9 and TRBJ2-1; 11 nucleotides align to TRBD2. This CDR3 region has 15 residues. Trimming took 3 bases from V and 6 from J; bases not matched to a gene: 5. Per the germline V gene, CDR1 is SGDLS and CDR2 is YYNGEE. This CDR3 is CASSALAGGINEQFF. The CDR3 nucleotides read TGTGCCAGCAGCGCCTTAGCGGGGGGGATCAATGAGCAGTTCTTC.

This chain uses TRBV5-8 with TRBJ2-2; TRBD2 aligns across 12 bases. V gave up 3 bases and J gave up 6 bases; unmatched junction bases: 3. The CDR3 is 15 residues long. Germline V CDR1 and CDR2: SGHTS, YDEGEE. CDR3 region: CASSSGLAGPGELFF. CDR3 nucleotide sequence: TGTGCCAGCAGCTCCGGACTAGCGGGGCCCGGGGAGCTGTTTTTT.

This sequence joins TRBV29-1 and TRBJ2-7; D possibly corresponds to TRBD1 (6 bases). The CDR3 covers 12 residues. The germline V and J ends were trimmed by 6 bases and 5 bases, with 14 bases remaining between them. In germline, CDR1 is SQVTM, CDR2 ANQGSEA. For the CDR3, the DNA is TGCAGCGTCAGGAGGACAGTCGACGAGCAGTACTTC. Translated: CSVRRTVDEQYF.

V and J are TRBV19 and TRBJ2-7; weak D call: TRBD1 (5 bases). Germline V lookup: CDR1 LNHDA, CDR2 SQIVND (reference sequence). The V end lost 0 bases, the J end lost 4 bases, and 13 bases lay between the germline ends. CDR3 size: 15 residues. CDR3 nucleotides: TGTGCCAGTAGTATAGACTCCGGCAGGGTTTACGAGCAGTACTTC. This translates into CASSIDSGRVYEQYF.

The chain couples TRBV15 to TRBJ2-7; 7 nucleotides match TRBD1. From germline, CDR1 is LNHNV and CDR2 YYDKDF (reference sequence). This CDR3 comprises 15 residues. The junction had 4 bases not matched to a gene; V was cut back by 0 bases and J by 2 bases. The CDR3 DNA reads TGTGCCACCAGCAGAGATTGGGACAGCCCCTACGAGCAGTACGTC. This gives the protein CATSRDWDSPYEQYV.